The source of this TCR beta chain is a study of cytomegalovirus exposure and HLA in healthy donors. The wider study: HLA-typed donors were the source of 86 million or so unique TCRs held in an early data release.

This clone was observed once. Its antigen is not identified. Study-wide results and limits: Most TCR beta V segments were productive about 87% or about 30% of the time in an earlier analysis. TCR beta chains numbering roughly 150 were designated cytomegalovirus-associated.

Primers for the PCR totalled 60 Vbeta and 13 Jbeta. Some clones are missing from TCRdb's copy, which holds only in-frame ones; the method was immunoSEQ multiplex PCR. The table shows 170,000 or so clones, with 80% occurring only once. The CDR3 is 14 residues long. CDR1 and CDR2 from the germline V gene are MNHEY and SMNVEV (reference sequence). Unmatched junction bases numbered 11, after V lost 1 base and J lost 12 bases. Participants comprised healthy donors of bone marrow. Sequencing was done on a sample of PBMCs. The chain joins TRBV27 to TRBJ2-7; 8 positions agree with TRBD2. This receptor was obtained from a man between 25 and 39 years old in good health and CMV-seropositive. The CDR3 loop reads CASSLYGGIGGVYF. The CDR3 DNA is TGTGCCAGCAGTTTATATGGCGGGATCGGGGGGGTGTACTTC.